This T cell receptor (beta chain) came from a study of cytomegalovirus exposure and HLA in healthy donors. V shed 4 bases and J 2 bases; nucleotides not matched to a gene: 8. The CDR3 is 14 amino acids. Germline V CDR1 and CDR2: GTSNPN, SVGIG (reference sequence). Amplification used 60 Vbeta primers and 13 Jbeta primers. Assay: immunoSEQ multiplex PCR; the TCRdb copy retains only in-frame clones and omits some. The sample includes 55,000 to 90,000 clones, roughly four fifths of them seen just once. The specimen was PBMCs. This clonotype was obtained from a man over 45 in good health and CMV-seronegative. The V and J genes are TRBV30 and TRBJ2-7; 7 bases match TRBD2. CDR3 coding DNA: TGTGCCTGGAACGCGGGGGTGCATACCTACGAGCAGTACTTC. Its protein is CAWNAGVHTYEQYF.